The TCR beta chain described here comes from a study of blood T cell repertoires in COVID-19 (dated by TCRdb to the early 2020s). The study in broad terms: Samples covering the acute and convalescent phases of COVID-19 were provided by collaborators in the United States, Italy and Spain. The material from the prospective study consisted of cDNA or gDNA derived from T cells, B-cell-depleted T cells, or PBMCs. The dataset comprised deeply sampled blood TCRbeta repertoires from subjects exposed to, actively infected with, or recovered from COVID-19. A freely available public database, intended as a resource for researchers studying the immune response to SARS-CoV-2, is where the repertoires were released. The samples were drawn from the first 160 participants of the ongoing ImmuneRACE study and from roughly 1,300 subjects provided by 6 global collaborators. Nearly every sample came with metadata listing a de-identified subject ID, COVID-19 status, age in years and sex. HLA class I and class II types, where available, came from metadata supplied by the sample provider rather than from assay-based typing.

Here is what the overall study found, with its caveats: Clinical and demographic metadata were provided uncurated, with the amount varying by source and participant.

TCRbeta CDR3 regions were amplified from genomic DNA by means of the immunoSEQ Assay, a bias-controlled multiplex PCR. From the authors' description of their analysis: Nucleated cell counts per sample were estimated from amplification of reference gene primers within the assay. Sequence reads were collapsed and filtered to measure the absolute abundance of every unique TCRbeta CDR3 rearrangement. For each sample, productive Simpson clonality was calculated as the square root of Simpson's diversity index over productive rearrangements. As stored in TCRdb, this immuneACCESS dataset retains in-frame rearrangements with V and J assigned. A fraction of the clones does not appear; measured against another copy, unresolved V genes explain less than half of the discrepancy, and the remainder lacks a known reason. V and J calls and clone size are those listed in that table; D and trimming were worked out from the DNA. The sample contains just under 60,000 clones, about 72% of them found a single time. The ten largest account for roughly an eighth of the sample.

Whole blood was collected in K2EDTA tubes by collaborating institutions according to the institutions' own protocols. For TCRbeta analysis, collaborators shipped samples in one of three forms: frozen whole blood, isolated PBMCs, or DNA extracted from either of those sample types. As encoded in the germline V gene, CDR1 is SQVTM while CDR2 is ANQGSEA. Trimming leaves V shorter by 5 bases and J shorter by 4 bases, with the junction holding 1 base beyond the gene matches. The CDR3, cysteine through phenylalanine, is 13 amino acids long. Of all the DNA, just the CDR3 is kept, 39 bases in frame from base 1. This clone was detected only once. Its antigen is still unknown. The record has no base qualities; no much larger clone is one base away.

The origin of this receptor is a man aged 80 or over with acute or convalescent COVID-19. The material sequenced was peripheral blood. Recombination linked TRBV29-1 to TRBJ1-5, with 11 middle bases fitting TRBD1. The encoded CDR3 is CSVRDRGNQPQHF. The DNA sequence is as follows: TGCAGCGTTCGGGACAGGGGGAATCAGCCCCAGCATTTT.